This TCR beta chain was observed in a study of blood T cells in healthy people across ages. V gave up 2 bases and J gave up 3 bases, with 13 bases separating them. The CDR3 spans 15 residues. Germline CDR1 and CDR2: MGHDK and SYGVNS. Sample-barcoded 5' priming and a J-beta primer mix drove a second PCR of roughly 6 to 12 cycles. Via MiXCR, TCRdb re-called the 5' RACE reads, giving one row per CDR3 protein. The table shows 1.5 million or so distinct CDR3 sequences, with roughly two fifths occurring only once. The TCR was taken from a woman aged 18-29 years in good health. V usage is TRBV25-1 and J usage is TRBJ1-1, with no clear D. The specimen was blood. In DNA, the CDR3 is TGTGCCAGCAGTGAAGGACCCATTTTGGACACTGAAGCTTTCTTT. The encoded protein is CASSEGPILDTEAFF.